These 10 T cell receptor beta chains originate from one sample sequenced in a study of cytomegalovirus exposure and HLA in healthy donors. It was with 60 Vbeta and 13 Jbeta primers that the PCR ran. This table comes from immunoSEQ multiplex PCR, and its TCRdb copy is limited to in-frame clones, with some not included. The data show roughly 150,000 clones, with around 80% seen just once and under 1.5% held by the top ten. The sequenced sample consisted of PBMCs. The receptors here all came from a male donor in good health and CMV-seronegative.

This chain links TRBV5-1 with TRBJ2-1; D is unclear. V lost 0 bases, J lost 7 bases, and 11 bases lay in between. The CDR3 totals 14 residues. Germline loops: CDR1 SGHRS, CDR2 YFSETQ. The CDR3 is CASSLGAYKNEQFF. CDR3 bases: TGCGCCAGCAGCTTGGGGGCGTACAAGAATGAGCAGTTCTTC.

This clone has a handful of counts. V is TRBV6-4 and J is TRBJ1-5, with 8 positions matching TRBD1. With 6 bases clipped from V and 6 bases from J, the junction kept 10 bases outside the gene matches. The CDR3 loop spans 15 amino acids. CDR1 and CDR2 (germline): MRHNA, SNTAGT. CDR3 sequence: CASSPGQGGGQPQHF. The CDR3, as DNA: TGTGCCAGCAGCCCCGGACAGGGAGGAGGTCAGCCCCAGCATTTT.

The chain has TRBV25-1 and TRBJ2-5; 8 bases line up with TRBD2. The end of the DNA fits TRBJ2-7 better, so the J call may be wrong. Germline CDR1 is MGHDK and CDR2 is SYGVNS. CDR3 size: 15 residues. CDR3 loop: CASSATIAGFHEQYF. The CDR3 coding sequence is TGTGCCAGCAGTGCAACTATAGCGGGATTCCACGAGCAGTACTTC.

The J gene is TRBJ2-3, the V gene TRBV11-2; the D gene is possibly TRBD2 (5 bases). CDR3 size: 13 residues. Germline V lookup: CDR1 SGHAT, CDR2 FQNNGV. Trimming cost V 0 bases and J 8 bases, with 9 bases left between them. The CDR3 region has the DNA TGTGCCAGCAGCTTAGATCTAAGCGGTACGCAGTATTTT. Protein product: CASSLDLSGTQYF.

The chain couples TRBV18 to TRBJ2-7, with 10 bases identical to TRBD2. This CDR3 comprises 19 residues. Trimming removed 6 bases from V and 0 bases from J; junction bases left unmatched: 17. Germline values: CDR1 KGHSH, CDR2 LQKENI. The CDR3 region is CASSPFVGPAGGSSYEQYF. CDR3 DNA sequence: TGTGCCAGCTCCCCCTTCGTAGGTCCAGCGGGGGGGAGCTCCTACGAGCAGTACTTC. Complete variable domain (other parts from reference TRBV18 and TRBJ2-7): NAGVMQNPRHLVRRRGQEARLRCSPMKGHSHVYWYRQLPEEGLKFMVYLQKENIIDESGMPKERFSAEFPKEGPSILRIQQVVRGDSAAYFCASSPFVGPAGGSSYEQYFGPGTRLTVT.

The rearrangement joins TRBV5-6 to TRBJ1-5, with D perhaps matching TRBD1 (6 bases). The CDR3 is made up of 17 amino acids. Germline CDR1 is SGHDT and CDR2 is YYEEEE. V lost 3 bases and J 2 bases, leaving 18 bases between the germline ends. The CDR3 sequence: CASSSRQVSRGNQPQHF. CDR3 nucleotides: TGTGCCAGCAGCTCTAGACAGGTCTCCAGGGGCAATCAGCCCCAGCATTTT.

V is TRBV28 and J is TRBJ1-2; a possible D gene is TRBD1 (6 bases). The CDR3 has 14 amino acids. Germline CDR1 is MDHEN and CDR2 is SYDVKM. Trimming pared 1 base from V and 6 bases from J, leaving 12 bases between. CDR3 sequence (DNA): TGTGCCAGCAGTTTATCTGACAGGAAACATGGCTACACCTTC. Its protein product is CASSLSDRKHGYTF.

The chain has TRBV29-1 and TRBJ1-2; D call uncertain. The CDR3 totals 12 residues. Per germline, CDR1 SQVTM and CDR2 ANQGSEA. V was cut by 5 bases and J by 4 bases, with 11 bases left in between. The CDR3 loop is CSVPKRLYGYTF. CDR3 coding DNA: TGCAGCGTTCCTAAACGACTCTATGGCTACACCTTC.

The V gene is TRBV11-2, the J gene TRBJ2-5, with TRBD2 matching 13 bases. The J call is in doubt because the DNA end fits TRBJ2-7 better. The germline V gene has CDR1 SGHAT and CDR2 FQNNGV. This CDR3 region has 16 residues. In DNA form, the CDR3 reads TGTGCCAGCAGGGACCGGACTAGCGGGGGTTCCTACGAGCAGTACTTC. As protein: CASRDRTSGGSYEQYF.

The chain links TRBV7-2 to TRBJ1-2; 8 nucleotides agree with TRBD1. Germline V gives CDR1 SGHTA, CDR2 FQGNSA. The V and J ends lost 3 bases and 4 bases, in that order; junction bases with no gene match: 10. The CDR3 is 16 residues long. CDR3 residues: CASSLDGQGFRYGYTF. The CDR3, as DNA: TGTGCCAGCAGCTTGGATGGACAGGGATTCCGCTATGGCTACACCTTC.